The 16 T cell receptor beta chains below all came from one sample that was sequenced in a study of human T cells and chemical hapten exposure. From the RACE reads, TCRdb called clonotypes with MiXCR, one entry per CDR3 protein. The data contain around 50,000 distinct CDR3 sequences, 7.5% to 10% of them singletons. This sample's time point: patch test 2, 6 weeks after DPC sensitization. Treatment described: therapeutic diphenylcyclopropenone sensitization with weekly scalp DPC. Material: whole blood, obtained in connection with sensitization to the hapten diphenylcyclopropenone (DPC). Every receptor here comes from a woman aged 50 to 60 with alopecia areata. Some clones in this sample may be carry-over from other donors' samples.

This clonotype came up many times. The V and J genes are TRBV18 and TRBJ1-1; D possibly corresponds to TRBD1 (5 bases). This CDR3 spans 15 amino acids. Trimming took off 3 bases at V and 3 bases at J, with 14 bases between the two ends. Germline loops: CDR1 KGHSH, CDR2 LQKENI. The CDR3 sequence is CASSPSQGWYTEAFF. In DNA, the CDR3 is TGTGCCAGCTCACCCTCCCAGGGATGGTACACTGAAGCTTTCTTT. The full variable domain, rest sourced from reference TRBV18 and TRBJ1-1, is NAGVMQNPRHLVRRRGQEARLRCSPMKGHSHVYWYRQLPEEGLKFMVYLQKENIIDESGMPKERFSAEFPKEGPSILRIQQVVRGDSAAYFCASSPSQGWYTEAFFGQGTRLTVV.

This clonotype was recorded a few times. V usage is TRBV28 and J usage is TRBJ2-4; TRBD2 matches at 14 bases. J gave up 4 bases and V 4 bases, and 3 bases lay outside the gene matches. In germline, CDR1 is MDHEN, CDR2 SYDVKM. This CDR3 is 16 amino acids long. The CDR3 DNA reads as TGTGCCAGCAGTTCCGGGACTAGCGGGAGAAAAAACATTCAGTACTTC. Translation gives CASSSGTSGRKNIQYF.

The chain recombines TRBV4-3 with TRBJ2-7; 10 bases map to TRBD2. Germline V CDR1 and CDR2: LGHNA, YSLEER. The CDR3 consists of 16 residues. Germline trimming cut 0 bases from V and 3 bases from J; bases unmatched to any gene: 5. In nucleotides, the CDR3 is TGCGCCAGCAGCCAAGATCGTTGGACTAGCGGCTACGAGCAGTACTTC. It codes for CASSQDRWTSGYEQYF.

This clonotype has just a few counts. The chain combines TRBV3-1 with TRBJ2-3; D unclear. In germline, CDR1 is LGHDT, CDR2 YNNKEL (reference sequence). There are 12 residues in the CDR3. V lost 2 bases, J lost 4 bases, and 4 bases lay in between. CDR3 nucleotides: TGTGCCAGCAGCCAACTAGCAGATACGCAGTATTTT. Translated: CASSQLADTQYF.

This clonotype was counted at least ten times. V and J are TRBV6-5 and TRBJ1-1; no reliable D call. Germline loops: CDR1 MNHEY, CDR2 SVGAGI. The CDR3 has 13 residues. V was shortened by 3 bases and J by 2 bases, with 7 bases between the two germline ends. The CDR3 sequence: CASSYGRNTEAFF. The CDR3 nucleotides read TGTGCCAGCAGTTATGGTCGAAACACTGAAGCTTTCTTT.

The table lists this clonotype with many counts. This chain uses TRBV6-5 with TRBJ1-5; D is unresolved. The V gene lost 0 bases and the J gene lost 0 bases, with 3 bases spanning the gap. CDR3 length: 14 amino acids. Germline V gene lookup returns CDR1 MNHEY and CDR2 SVGAGI. The CDR3 loop is CASSYSGSNQPQHF. The CDR3 region has the DNA TGTGCCAGCAGTTACTCGGGTAGCAATCAGCCCCAGCATTTT.

V and J are TRBV3-1 and TRBJ1-1; maybe TRBD1 (5 bases). There are 13 residues in the CDR3. Germline CDR1 reads LGHDT; CDR2 reads YNNKEL (reference sequence). The V end was cut by 0 bases, the J end by 8 bases, with 10 bases between. The chain's CDR3 is CASSQDWDLEAFF. The DNA of the CDR3 is TGTGCCAGCAGCCAAGATTGGGACCTAGAAGCTTTCTTT.

The chain carries TRBV29-1 and TRBJ2-3; 11 bases match TRBD2. Germline V lookup: CDR1 SQVTM, CDR2 ANQGSEA. Germline trimming cut 6 bases from V and 0 bases from J; bases unmatched to any gene: 5. There are 15 residues in the CDR3. CDR3 nucleotides: TGCAGCGTCACCGGGACTAGCGGAAGCACAGATACGCAGTATTTT. Encoded protein: CSVTGTSGSTDTQYF.

The chain joins TRBV2 to TRBJ1-2; no clear D. The CDR3 loop spans 13 amino acids. Germline CDR1 is SNHLY and CDR2 is FYNNEI. Trimming pared 0 bases from V and 8 bases from J, leaving 10 bases between. The CDR3 region has the DNA TGTGCCAGCAGTGAAGCTGGAACCCGAGGCTACACCTTC. This sequence encodes CASSEAGTRGYTF.

The rearrangement links TRBV3-1 to TRBJ1-2, with 12 positions matching TRBD1. This CDR3 is built from 18 residues. Per the germline V gene, CDR1 is LGHDT and CDR2 is YNNKEL (reference sequence). Trimming took 3 bases from V and 7 from J; bases not matched to a gene: 15. The CDR3 nucleotides are TGTGCCAGCAGCCATAATCCGGGACAGGGGGCCGCTGGAGGTGGCTACACCTTC. Translating gives CASSHNPGQGAAGGGYTF.

V gene TRBV20-1 combines with J gene TRBJ2-2, with D uncertain. Trimming shortened V by 2 bases and J by 4 bases, and 14 bases separated the two germline ends. The germline CDR1 and CDR2 sequences are DFQATT and SNEGSKA (reference sequence). The CDR3 contains 15 residues. In DNA form, the CDR3 reads TGCAGTGCTAGAACCGGGCAGCGCGGCACCGGGGAGCTGTTTTTT. It codes for CSARTGQRGTGELFF.

In this sample, this clonotype turned up many times. CDR3 sequence: CASSVPEGPEQYF. The CDR3 DNA reads as TGTGCCAGCAGCGTACCCGAGGGGCCCGAGCAGTACTTC. The chain uses TRBV6-2 or TRBV6-3 and TRBJ2-7; D may be TRBD1 or TRBD2 (5 bases each). This CDR3 has 13 amino acids. CDR1 MNHEY and CDR2 SVGEGT come from the germline V gene. Trimming cost V 6 bases and J 6 bases, with 15 bases left between them.

This clonotype has just a few counts. The rearrangement uses TRBV6-6 and TRBJ1-5; a weak D match, TRBD1 (5 bases). Deletions cut 7 bases from V and 1 base from J, with 14 bases between. CDR3 length: 15 residues. Germline CDR1 and CDR2: MNHNY and SVGAGI (reference sequence). This CDR3 reads CASTLGQGSNQPQHF. CDR3 bases: TGTGCCAGCACTCTTGGGCAGGGAAGCAATCAGCCCCAGCATTTT.

To note about this clonotype: A clone one base away is much larger, so this may be a read error. This sequence joins TRBV28 and TRBJ2-7; D might be TRBD1 (5 bases). The germline CDR1 and CDR2 sequences are MDHEN and SYDVKM. There are 12 residues in the CDR3. CDR3 loop: CASNPKGYERYF. The CDR3 DNA follows: TGTGCCAGCAACCCGAAGGGGTACGAGCGGTACTTC.

This clonotype occurred many times. The rearrangement joins TRBV5-6 to TRBJ1-1; a weak D match, TRBD1 (5 bases). Germline CDR1 is SGHDT and CDR2 is YYEEEE. The CDR3 is made up of 14 amino acids. V gave up 4 bases and J gave up 0 bases, with 10 bases separating them. The CDR3 sequence: CASSPDMLNTEAFF. Here the CDR3 DNA reads TGTGCCAGCAGCCCGGACATGCTGAACACTGAAGCTTTCTTT. The full variable domain, its missing parts supplied by reference TRBV5-6 and TRBJ1-1, is DAGVTQSPTHLIKTRGQQVTLRCSPKSGHDTVSWYQQALGQGPQFIFQYYEEEERQRGNFPDRFSGHQFPNYSSELNVNALLLGDSALYLCASSPDMLNTEAFFGQGTRLTVV.

To note about this clonotype: A much larger clone differs from this one at a single base, so this may be a read error. The CDR3 carries no conserved terminal phenylalanine or tryptophan, so it likely arises from a read error. The chain uses TRBV6-5 and TRBJ2-1, with TRBD2 identical over 9 bases. The J segment lost 0 bases and the V segment lost 5 bases, leaving 2 bases of the junction unmatched. The CDR3 runs 15 residues. The germline V gene has CDR1 MNHEY and CDR2 SVGAGI. CDR3 amino acids: CASSAAGGSYNEQFS. The CDR3 DNA reads as TGTGCCAGCAGTGCAGCGGGGGGCTCCTACAATGAGCAGTTCTCC.